This T cell receptor beta chain was sequenced during a study of regulatory T cells in long-lasting Graves disease. Whole-study findings and limits: Persistent disease exhibited a predilection for TRBV28, TRBJ1-2 and TRBJ2-5.

To note about this clonotype: Its specificity is not known. This clone may be a read error of a much larger clone one base away.

iRepertoire HTBI primers and Arm-PCR of CDR3 regions built TCR beta libraries. Each CDR3 protein gets one entry after TCRdb re-called the multiplex PCR reads with MiXCR. This sample has about 450,000 distinct CDR3 sequences, with 14% found just once. The V gene's germline CDR1 is MDHEN and CDR2 SYDVKM. V was cut by 2 bases and J by 5 bases, with 15 bases left in between. This CDR3 spans 16 amino acids. This sample's time point: newly diagnosed GD, antithyroid drugs for less than 3 months. PBMC RNA served as the TCR library source. The sample was also reused in another study, on T cells in Graves' hyperthyroidism and ophthalmopathy. According to that study: Hyperthyroidism patients were newly diagnosed, had disease duration under 2 months, and were aged 18 to 65 years. Initially, a first-round RT-PCR of the TCR CDR3 employed the HTBI primer set.

This receptor was identified in a woman between 50 and 59 years old with Graves disease. The sequenced sample was peripheral blood mononuclear cells (PBMCs), obtained at new diagnosis, from a patient treated with antithyroid drugs. J is TRBJ2-2 and V is TRBV28; D might be TRBD1 (5 bases). This chain's CDR3 is CASSLTSQGSTGELFF. Here the CDR3 DNA reads TGTGCCAGCAGTTTAACGAGCCAGGGTAGTACCGGGGAGCTGTTTTTT.